This T cell receptor beta chain was obtained from a study of cytomegalovirus exposure and HLA in healthy donors. Study as a whole: An analysis done earlier identified fewer than 140 million unique TCR beta sequences from around 180 million T cells.

The CDR3 is made up of 16 amino acids. Germline V gives CDR1 SGHTA, CDR2 FQGNSA. J was trimmed by 1 base and V by 5 bases; bases with no gene match: 7. On this clone: Its specificity is unknown.

PCR involved 60 Vbeta and 13 Jbeta primers. The assay was immunoSEQ multiplex PCR, and TCRdb's table has in-frame clones only and misses some. The sample records 150,000 to 200,000 clones, just under 80% being singletons. Overall study results and limits: In a later analysis, TCR beta V- and J-gene trimming was associated with a missense DCLRE1C variant. Several of the most significant clusters appeared linked to common viral pathogens, based on a later analysis. Some V segments, TRBV6-2 and TRBV6-3 among them, were indistinguishable and were therefore excluded.

Sequenced: PBMCs. V is TRBV7-2 and J is TRBJ2-3; 9 positions match TRBD2. The source is a woman in her forties or fifties in good health and CMV-seropositive. CDR3 coding DNA: TGTGCCAGCAGCCTTAGCGGGAGTAAAGGCACAGATACGCAGTATTTT. It codes for CASSLSGSKGTDTQYF.